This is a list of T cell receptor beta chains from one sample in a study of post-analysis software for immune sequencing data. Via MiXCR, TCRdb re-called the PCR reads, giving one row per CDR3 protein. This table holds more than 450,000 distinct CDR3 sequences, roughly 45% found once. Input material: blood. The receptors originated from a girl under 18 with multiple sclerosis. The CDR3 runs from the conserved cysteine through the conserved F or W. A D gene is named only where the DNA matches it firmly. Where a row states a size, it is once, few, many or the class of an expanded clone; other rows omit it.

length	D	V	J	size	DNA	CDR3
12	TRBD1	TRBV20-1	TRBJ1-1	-	TGCAGTGCTCAAGGACAGGGGTCTGAAGCTTTCTTT	CSAQGQGSEAFF
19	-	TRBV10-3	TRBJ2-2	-	TGTGCCATCAGTGACCCTGGGGACTTCGTGGCAGGGTGGACCGGGGAGCTGTTTTTT	CAISDPGDFVAGWTGELFF
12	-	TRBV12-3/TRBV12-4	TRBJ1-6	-	TGTGCCAGCACTCCGGGGAATTCACCCCTCCACTTT	CASTPGNSPLHF
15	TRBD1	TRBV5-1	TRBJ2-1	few	TGCGCCAGCCATGGACAGGGAGCGGACTACAATGAGCAGTTCTTC	CASHGQGADYNEQFF
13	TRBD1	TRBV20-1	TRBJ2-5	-	TGCAGTGCTGGGACAGGGGGTTTAGAGACCCAGTACTTC	CSAGTGGLETQYF
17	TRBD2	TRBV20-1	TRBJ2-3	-	TGCAGTGCTAGAGCTGTCCCCCAGCGGGGGGGCCTCGATACGCAGTATTTT	CSARAVPQRGGLDTQYF
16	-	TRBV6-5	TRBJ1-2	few	TGTGCCAGCAGAAAGCTGGACTCAGGCGTTAACTATGGCTACACCTTC	CASRKLDSGVNYGYTF
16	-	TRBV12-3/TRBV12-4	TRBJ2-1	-	TGTGCCAGCAGTTTAGTTAGGTTCCGACAGCTCAATGAGCAGTTCTTC	CASSLVRFRQLNEQFF
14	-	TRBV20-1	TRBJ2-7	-	TGCAGTGCTAGAGGAAGTGGGAGGACCTACGAGCAGTACTTC	CSARGSGRTYEQYF
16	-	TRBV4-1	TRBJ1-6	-	TGCGCCAGCAGCCAAGTGAGGGCAGGGGAACATTCACCCCTCCACTTT	CASSQVRAGEHSPLHF
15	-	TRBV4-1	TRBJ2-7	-	TGCGCCAGCAGCCAAGGGGGGATAGCGGCCTACGAGCAGTACTTC	CASSQGGIAAYEQYF
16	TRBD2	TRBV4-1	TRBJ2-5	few	TGCGCCAGCAGCCGACTACTAGCGGGAGTCCAAGAGACCCAGTACTTC	CASSRLLAGVQETQYF
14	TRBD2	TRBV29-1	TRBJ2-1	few	TGCAGCGTTGAAGAGGGGGGGGCCTACAATGAGCAGTTCTTC	CSVEEGGAYNEQFF
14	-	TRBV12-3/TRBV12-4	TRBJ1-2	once	TGTGCCAGCAGTTTATCTCAGGGAAGGGGTGGCTACACCTTC	CASSLSQGRGGYTF
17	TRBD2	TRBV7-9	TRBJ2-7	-	TGTGCCAGCAGCCCCAGAGGGACTAGCGGGACTGGCTACGAGCAGTACTTC	CASSPRGTSGTGYEQYF
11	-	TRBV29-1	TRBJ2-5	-	TGCAGCGTTGAGAGTGGAGACGCCCAGTACTTC	CSVESGDAQYF
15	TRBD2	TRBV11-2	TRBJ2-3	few	TGTGCCAGCAGCTTTGGGCTAGCGGCGGCAGATACGCAGTATTTT	CASSFGLAAADTQYF
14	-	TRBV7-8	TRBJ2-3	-	TGTGCCAGCAGCTTAGCCGGGAGCGGTGATACGCAGTATTTT	CASSLAGSGDTQYF
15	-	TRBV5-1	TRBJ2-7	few	TGCGCCAGCAGCGGTGGGCAGACGAGCTCCTACGAGCAGTACTTC	CASSGGQTSSYEQYF
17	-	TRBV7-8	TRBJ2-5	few	TGTGCCAGCAGCTTAGCCCAGATACGCAGAACCCAAGAGACCCAGTACTTC	CASSLAQIRRTQETQYF
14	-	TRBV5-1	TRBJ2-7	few	TGCGCCAGCAGCTTTGGTAGCGGATTCTACGAGCAGTACTTC	CASSFGSGFYEQYF
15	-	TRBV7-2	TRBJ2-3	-	TGTGCCAGCAGCACGGGGCTTCCTAGCACAGATACGCAGTATTTT	CASSTGLPSTDTQYF